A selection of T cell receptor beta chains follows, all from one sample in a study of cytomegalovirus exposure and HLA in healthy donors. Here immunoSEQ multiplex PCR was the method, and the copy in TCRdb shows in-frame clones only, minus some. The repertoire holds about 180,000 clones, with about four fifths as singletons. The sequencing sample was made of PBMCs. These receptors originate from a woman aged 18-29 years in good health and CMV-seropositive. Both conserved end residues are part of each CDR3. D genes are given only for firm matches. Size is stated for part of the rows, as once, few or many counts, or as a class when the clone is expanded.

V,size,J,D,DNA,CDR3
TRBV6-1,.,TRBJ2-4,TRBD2,TGTGCCAGCAGTGTACTAGCGGGGGAGGGGGACATTCAGTACTTC,CASSVLAGEGDIQYF
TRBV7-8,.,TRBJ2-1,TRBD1,TGTGCCAGCAGCGCCGACAGGGACGAGCAGTTCTTC,CASSADRDEQFF
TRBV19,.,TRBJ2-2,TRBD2,TGTGCCAGTAGTCCCGGACTAGCTGGGGAGAACACCGGGGAGCTGTTTTTT,CASSPGLAGENTGELFF
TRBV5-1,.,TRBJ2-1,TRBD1,TGCGCCAGCAGCTTGGGGGGGACAGCAAATGAGCAGTTCTTC,CASSLGGTANEQFF
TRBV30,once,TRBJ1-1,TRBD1,TGTGCCTGGGACAGGACAGGGAAAGCTTTCTTT,CAWDRTGKAFF
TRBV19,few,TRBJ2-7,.,TGTGCCAGTAGTATCGGGGTGGGCTACGAGCAGTACTTC,CASSIGVGYEQYF
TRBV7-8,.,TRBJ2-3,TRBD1,TGTGCCAGCAGCACCCAACGACAGGGGCCCACAGATACGCAGTATTTT,CASSTQRQGPTDTQYF
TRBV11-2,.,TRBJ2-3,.,TGTGCCAGCAGCTTAACTCGAGTAGCGCACACAGATACGCAGTATTTT,CASSLTRVAHTDTQYF
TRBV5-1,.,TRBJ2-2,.,TGCGCCAGCAGCTTGGGGCAGAACGGGGAGCTGTTTTTT,CASSLGQNGELFF
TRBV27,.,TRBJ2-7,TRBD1,TGTGCCAGCAGTTTAGGGGGACAGGGGAAACCCTACGAGCAGTACTTC,CASSLGGQGKPYEQYF
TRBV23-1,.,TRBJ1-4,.,TGCGCCAGACATACAGGGCAACGGAGCGATGAAAAACTGTTTTTT,CARHTGQRSDEKLFF
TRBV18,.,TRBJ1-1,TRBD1,TGTGCCAGCTCACCATCCATAGGACAGGGAGGAAAAGGGGCTTTCTTT,CASSPSIGQGGKGAFF
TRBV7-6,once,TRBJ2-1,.,TGTGCCAGCAGCCGTGCGTCGTCTAGACCCTACAATGAGCAGTTCTTC,CASSRASSRPYNEQFF
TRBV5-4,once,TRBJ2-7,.,TGTGCCAGCAGCTTGGTGGGGCTGGAGGAGCAGTACTTC,CASSLVGLEEQYF
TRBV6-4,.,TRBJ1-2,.,TGTGCCAGCAGTGACGGCGGGGGCCTTTATGGCTACACCTTC,CASSDGGGLYGYTF
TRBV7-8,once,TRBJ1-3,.,TGTGCCAGCAGCTTAGCTCAGGGTATTCTAGGAAACACCATATATTTT,CASSLAQGILGNTIYF
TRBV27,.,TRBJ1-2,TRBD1,TGTGCCAGCAGTTCCCACGGCACAGGGGGCGACTATGGCTACACCTTC,CASSSHGTGGDYGYTF
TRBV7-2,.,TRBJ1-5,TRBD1,TGTGCCAGCAGCTACACCGGGACAGCCCTACAGCCCCAGCATTTT,CASSYTGTALQPQHF
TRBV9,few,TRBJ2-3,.,TGTGCCAGCAGCCGCGGCCCGGGTTCCGTCCGCACAGATACGCAGTATTTT,CASSRGPGSVRTDTQYF
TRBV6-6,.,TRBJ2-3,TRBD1,TGTGCCAGCAGTGGGGACAGGACCACAGATACGCAGTATTTT,CASSGDRTTDTQYF
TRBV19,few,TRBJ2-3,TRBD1,TGTGCCAGTAGTATAGCGTCCCCGGGACAGGGGTGGACAGATACGCAGTATTTT,CASSIASPGQGWTDTQYF
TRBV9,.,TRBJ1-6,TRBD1,TGTGCCAGCAGCACCCGGGACAGGCATGATTCACCCCTCCACTTT,CASSTRDRHDSPLHF
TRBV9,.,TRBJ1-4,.,TGTGCCAGCAGCCCTGCGGCTGCGAGCGAAAAACTGTTTTTT,CASSPAAASEKLFF
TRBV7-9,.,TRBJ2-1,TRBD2,TGTGCCAGCAGCTTACCTAGCGGGGGGGCGAATGAGCAGTTCTTC,CASSLPSGGANEQFF
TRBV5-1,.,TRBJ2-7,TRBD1,TGCGCCAGCAGCTTGACAGGGGCGATGTACGAGCAGTACTTC,CASSLTGAMYEQYF
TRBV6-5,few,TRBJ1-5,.,TGTGCCAGCAGAAGACAGGTAGGACAGCCCCAGCATTTT,CASRRQVGQPQHF
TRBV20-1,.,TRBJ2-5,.,TGCAGTGCCAGGGCGCAAGAGACCCAGTACTTC,CSARAQETQYF
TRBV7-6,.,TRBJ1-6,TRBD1,TGTGCCAGCAGCCCATTACCTGACAGGGGCAATTCACCCCTCCACTTT,CASSPLPDRGNSPLHF
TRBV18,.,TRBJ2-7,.,TGTGCCAGCCGCACCCACGCGGGGCTAGGGTACGAGCAGTACTTC,CASRTHAGLGYEQYF
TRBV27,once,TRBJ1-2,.,TGTGCCAGCAGTTTATTCAGCGGGGGTCAGAACTATGGCTACACCTTC,CASSLFSGGQNYGYTF
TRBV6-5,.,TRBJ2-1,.,TGTGCCAGCAGTTACGGGCCATACAATGAGCAGTTCTTC,CASSYGPYNEQFF
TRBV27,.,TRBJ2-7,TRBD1,TGTGCCAGCAGTAACGACCCGCAGGGGGTCGGGCAGTACTTC,CASSNDPQGVGQYF
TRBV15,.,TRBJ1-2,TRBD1,TGTGCCACCAGCAGTTTACGCCTCGGGACAGACCCCCTTCGTAACTATGGCTACACCTTC,CATSSLRLGTDPLRNYGYTF
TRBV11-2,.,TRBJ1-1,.,TGTGCCAGCAGCGGGGTACAGGTTAACACTGAAGCTTTCTTT,CASSGVQVNTEAFF
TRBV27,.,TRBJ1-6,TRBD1,TGTGCCAGCAGGGGACAGGGGACATCGTATAATTCACCCCTCCACTTT,CASRGQGTSYNSPLHF
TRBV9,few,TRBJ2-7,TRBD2,TGTGCCAGCAGCGGTTCGGGCGGGGGTGGAGACGAGCAGTACTTC,CASSGSGGGGDEQYF
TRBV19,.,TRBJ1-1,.,TGTGCCAGTCTTTCTCCAGGTATGAGCACTGAAGCTTTCTTT,CASLSPGMSTEAFF
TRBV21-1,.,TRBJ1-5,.,TGTGCCAGCAGCAAAGCGCTAGGGGACTCTGACAATCAGCCCCAGCATTTT,CASSKALGDSDNQPQHF
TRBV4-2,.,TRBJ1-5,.,TGTGCCAGCAGCCAAGATACGGAGGGTAGCAATCAGCCCCAGCATTTT,CASSQDTEGSNQPQHF
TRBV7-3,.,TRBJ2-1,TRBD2,TGTGCCAGCAGCTTATCCAGCGGGGAGTCCTACAATGAGCAGTTCTTC,CASSLSSGESYNEQFF
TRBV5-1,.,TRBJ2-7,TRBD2,TGCGCCAGCAGCCCTCCGACTAGCGGGGGGACCTACGAGCAGTACTTC,CASSPPTSGGTYEQYF
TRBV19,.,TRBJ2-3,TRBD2,TGTGCCACGGAAGAGCGGGGGAGCACAGATACGCAGTATTTT,CATEERGSTDTQYF